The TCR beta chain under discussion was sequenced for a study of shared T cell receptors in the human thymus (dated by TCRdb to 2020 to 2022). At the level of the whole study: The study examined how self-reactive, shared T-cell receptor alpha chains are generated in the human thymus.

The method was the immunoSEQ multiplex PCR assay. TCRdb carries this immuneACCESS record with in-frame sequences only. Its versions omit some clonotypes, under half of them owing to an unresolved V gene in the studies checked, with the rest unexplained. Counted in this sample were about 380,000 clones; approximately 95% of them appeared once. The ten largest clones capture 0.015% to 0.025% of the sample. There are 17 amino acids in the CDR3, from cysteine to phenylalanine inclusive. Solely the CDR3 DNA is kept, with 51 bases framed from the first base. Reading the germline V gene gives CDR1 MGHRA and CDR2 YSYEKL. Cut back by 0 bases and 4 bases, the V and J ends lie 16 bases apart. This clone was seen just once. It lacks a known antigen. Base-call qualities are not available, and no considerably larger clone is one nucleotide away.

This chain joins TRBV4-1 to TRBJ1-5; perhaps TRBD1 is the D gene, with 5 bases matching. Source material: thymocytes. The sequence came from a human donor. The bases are TGCGCCAGCAGCCAAGATCGAAGGGGCTTCAAGAATCAGCCCCAGCATTTT. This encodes CASSQDRRGFKNQPQHF.